The sequence of this TCR beta chain was determined in a study of PD-1 blockade in classical Hodgkin lymphoma. This sample's time point: cycle 4 day 1 (C4D1), after five to seven weeks of nivolumab. Each and every patient relapsed after autologous stem cell transplantation, and patients got differing brentuximab vedotin exposure. Of note for this clone: Its target is not known.

Overall study results and limits: A reduction in baseline TCR diversity was reportedly seen in newly diagnosed patients relative to healthy donors. Baseline diversity was lower in partial responders and progressors than complete responders.

The repertoire was sequenced with immunoSEQ multiplex PCR; TCRdb's copy has only in-frame clones and lacks some. Seen here are about 96,000 clones, 90% to 95% observed once, and the top ten hold less than 2%. Sequencing was performed on peripheral blood mononuclear cells (PBMCs), taken before the fourth cycle of nivolumab. The clonotype was recovered from a human donor with classical Hodgkin lymphoma.

CDR3 sequence: CASHPGLAGTGELFF. For the CDR3, the DNA is TGTGCCAGTCATCCAGGACTAGCGGGCACCGGGGAGCTGTTTTTT. J is TRBJ2-2 and V is TRBV27; 11 bases fit TRBD2. CDR1 is MNHEY and CDR2 is SMNVEV in the germline V gene (reference sequence). This CDR3 spans 15 amino acids. J lost 4 bases, V lost 9 bases, and 7 bases had no gene match.